The rows below give T cell receptor beta chains drawn from one sample of a study of blood T cell repertoires in COVID-19. Profiled with immunoSEQ multiplex PCR; TCRdb holds only in-frame clones, not every one. The table records 300,000 to 400,000 clones, about 90% of them present only once. The sequencing sample was made of peripheral blood. Every receptor here comes from a young woman who had recovered from COVID-19. CDR3s include the opening cysteine and the closing phenylalanine or tryptophan. The order of the fields is CDR3 protein, CDR3 DNA, clone size, V gene, J gene, D gene. D genes are given only for firm matches. Clone size, where shown, is once, few, many, or a class for clones that have expanded.

CASSFGLAASTDTQYF	TGTGCCAGCAGCTTTGGACTAGCAGCTAGCACAGATACGCAGTATTTT	NA	TRBV11-3	TRBJ2-3	TRBD2
CASRPLAGENTGELFF	TGTGCCAGCAGACCACTAGCGGGAGAGAACACCGGGGAGCTGTTTTTT	NA	TRBV27	TRBJ2-2	TRBD2
CASSQDGGGTEAFF	TGCGCCAGCAGCCAAGATGGCGGGGGGACTGAAGCTTTCTTT	NA	TRBV4-3	TRBJ1-1	NA
CASSRLYNEQFF	TGTGCCAGTAGTCGTCTCTACAATGAGCAGTTCTTC	NA	TRBV19	TRBJ2-1	NA
CASSQGKGLAYNEQFF	TGCGCCAGCAGCCAAGGAAAGGGACTAGCGTACAATGAGCAGTTCTTC	NA	TRBV4-3	TRBJ2-1	TRBD2
CASSQGSQGGSGYTF	TGTGCCAGCAGCCAAGGGTCACAGGGCGGTAGTGGCTACACCTTC	few	TRBV14	TRBJ1-2	NA
CASSYSDRGNTEAFF	TGTGCCAGCAGTTATTCGGACAGGGGGAACACTGAAGCTTTCTTT	NA	TRBV6-5	TRBJ1-1	TRBD1
CASQGYSNQPQHF	TGTGCCAGTCAGGGCTATAGCAATCAGCCCCAGCATTTT	NA	TRBV28	TRBJ1-5	NA
CASSPIGTEAFF	TGTGCCAGCAGCCCTATCGGTACTGAAGCTTTCTTT	NA	TRBV11-3	TRBJ1-1	NA
CASSQDLRGNPHTQYF	TGCGCCAGCAGCCAAGATCTGCGCGGGAACCCCCACACGCAGTATTTT	NA	TRBV4-3	TRBJ2-3	NA
CASSPPTSGSMDEQFF	TGCGCCAGCAGTCCCCCTACTAGCGGGAGTATGGATGAGCAGTTCTTC	NA	TRBV5-1	TRBJ2-1	TRBD2
CATSTGTGSPLHF	TGTGCCACCAGTACAGGGACGGGCTCACCCCTCCACTTT	few	TRBV24-1	TRBJ1-6	NA
CATSREVGRGMNTEAFF	TGTGCCACCAGCAGAGAGGTTGGGAGAGGAATGAACACTGAAGCTTTCTTT	NA	TRBV15	TRBJ1-1	NA
CASSSTSGPGELFF	TGTGCCAGCAGCTCGACATCAGGGCCCGGGGAGCTGTTTTTT	NA	TRBV6-2/TRBV6-3	TRBJ2-2	NA
CASSRGGTLDEYGYTF	TGCGCCAGCAGCCGGGGCGGGACTCTGGACGAATATGGCTACACCTTC	NA	TRBV4-1	TRBJ1-2	NA
CASSYSGTGPYGYTF	TGCGCCAGCAGTTATTCCGGGACAGGGCCTTATGGCTACACCTTC	NA	TRBV5-1	TRBJ1-2	TRBD1
CASSTQFLVQEQFF	TGTGCCAGTAGTACTCAATTTTTGGTACAGGAGCAGTTCTTC	NA	TRBV19	TRBJ2-1	NA
CASSPNRANEQFF	TGTGCCAGCTCACCTAACAGGGCGAATGAGCAGTTCTTC	NA	TRBV18	TRBJ2-1	NA
CASSLEQHNEQFF	TGTGCCAGCAGCTTAGAACAGCACAATGAGCAGTTCTTC	few	TRBV11-3	TRBJ2-1	NA
CASSIPSGRAGELFF	TGCGCCAGCAGTATACCTAGCGGGAGAGCCGGGGAGCTGTTTTTT	NA	TRBV5-1	TRBJ2-2	TRBD2
CASSYYPGLAGPNNEQFF	TGTGCCAGCAGCTACTACCCGGGACTAGCGGGCCCTAACAATGAGCAGTTCTTC	NA	TRBV7-2	TRBJ2-1	TRBD2
CASSVAYASGSYNEQFF	TGTGCCAGCAGCGTAGCTTACGCTAGCGGGAGTTACAATGAGCAGTTCTTC	NA	TRBV9	TRBJ2-1	TRBD2
CASPSQGNPFSPNTEAFF	TGTGCCAGTCCATCGCAGGGAAACCCCTTTTCGCCGAACACTGAAGCTTTCTTT	NA	TRBV19	TRBJ1-1	NA
CAISERTGLETQYF	TGTGCCATCAGTGAAAGGACGGGGTTGGAGACCCAGTACTTC	NA	TRBV10-3	TRBJ2-5	NA
CASSAASTHEQFF	TGCGCCAGCAGTGCGGCCTCGACCCATGAGCAGTTCTTC	NA	TRBV5-1	TRBJ2-1	NA
CASSPQDLGAPYGYTF	TGTGCCAGCAGCCCACAGGACCTGGGGGCCCCCTATGGCTACACCTTC	NA	TRBV11-2	TRBJ1-2	NA
CASSQGPGLNYGYTF	TGTGCCAGCAGCCAAGGTCCAGGGCTTAACTATGGCTACACCTTC	NA	TRBV3-1/TRBV3-2	TRBJ1-2	NA
CASSPKGGKINNEQFF	TGTGCCAGCAGCCCAAAAGGAGGGAAGATAAACAATGAGCAGTTCTTC	NA	TRBV2	TRBJ2-1	NA
CASSLAPYTGELFF	TGTGCCAGCAGCTTAGCTCCGTACACCGGGGAGCTGTTTTTT	NA	TRBV11-3	TRBJ2-2	NA
CASTNHPRGGETQYF	TGCGCCAGCACTAACCACCCCAGGGGTGGTGAGACCCAGTACTTC	NA	TRBV23-1	TRBJ2-5	NA
CASSLRLWAGVGSYNEQFF	TGTGCCAGCAGCTTACGCCTCTGGGCGGGGGTGGGCTCCTACAATGAGCAGTTCTTC	NA	TRBV7-2	TRBJ2-1	TRBD2
CASSPRLAGLYNEQFF	TGTGCCAGCTCACCTCGACTAGCGGGATTGTACAATGAGCAGTTCTTC	NA	TRBV18	TRBJ2-1	TRBD2
CASSLGPTITRFF	TGTGCCAGCAGTTTGGGGCCCACAATAACGAGGTTCTTC	once	TRBV12-3/TRBV12-4	TRBJ2-1	NA
CASSLALSPRGSSYNEQFF	TGTGCCAGCAGCTTAGCGCTCTCCCCCCGCGGGAGCTCCTACAATGAGCAGTTCTTC	NA	TRBV7-2	TRBJ2-1	TRBD2
CATNSGAGEVGNEQFF	TGTGCCACCAACTCGGGGGCGGGAGAGGTTGGGAATGAGCAGTTCTTC	once	TRBV15	TRBJ2-1	NA
CASSLLNEQFF	TGTGCCAGCAGCCTGTTGAATGAGCAGTTCTTC	NA	TRBV7-2	TRBJ2-1	NA
CASSQDNRLARDTQYF	TGCGCCAGCAGCCAAGATAATAGGCTAGCCAGAGATACGCAGTATTTT	NA	TRBV4-3	TRBJ2-3	NA
CASSGDRGSSGNTIYF	TGTGCCAGCAGCGGGGACAGGGGGAGCTCTGGAAACACCATATATTTT	NA	TRBV5-4	TRBJ1-3	TRBD1
CASSPTHRSEAFF	TGTGCCAGCTCACCAACTCACAGGTCTGAAGCTTTCTTT	NA	TRBV18	TRBJ1-1	NA
CASSERGPGDTEAFF	TGTGCCAGCAGTGAAAGGGGTCCAGGAGACACTGAAGCTTTCTTT	NA	TRBV2	TRBJ1-1	NA
CATSLGPGELFF	TGTGCCACCAGTCTGGGCCCCGGGGAGCTGTTTTTT	NA	TRBV24-1	TRBJ2-2	NA
CASSVGSSDLYNEQFF	TGTGCCAGCAGCGTAGGGTCTAGCGACCTCTACAATGAGCAGTTCTTC	NA	TRBV9	TRBJ2-1	NA
CASQGLARDEQFF	TGCGCCAGCCAAGGACTAGCGCGTGATGAGCAGTTCTTC	NA	TRBV5-1	TRBJ2-1	TRBD2
CAISEGRGYNQPQHF	TGTGCCATCAGTGAGGGAAGAGGGTACAATCAGCCCCAGCATTTT	NA	TRBV10-3	TRBJ1-5	NA